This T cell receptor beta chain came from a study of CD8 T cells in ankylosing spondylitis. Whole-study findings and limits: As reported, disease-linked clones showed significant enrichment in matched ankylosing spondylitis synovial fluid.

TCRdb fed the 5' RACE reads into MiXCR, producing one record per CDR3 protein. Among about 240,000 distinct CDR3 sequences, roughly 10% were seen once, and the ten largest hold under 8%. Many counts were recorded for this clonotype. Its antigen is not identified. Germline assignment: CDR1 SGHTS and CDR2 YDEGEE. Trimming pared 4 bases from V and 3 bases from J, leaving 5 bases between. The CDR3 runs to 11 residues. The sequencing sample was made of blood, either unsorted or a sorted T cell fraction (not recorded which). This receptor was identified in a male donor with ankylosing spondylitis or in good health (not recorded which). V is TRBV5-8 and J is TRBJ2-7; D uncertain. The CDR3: CASSHSYEQYF. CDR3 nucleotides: TGTGCCAGCAGCCACAGCTACGAGCAGTACTTC.